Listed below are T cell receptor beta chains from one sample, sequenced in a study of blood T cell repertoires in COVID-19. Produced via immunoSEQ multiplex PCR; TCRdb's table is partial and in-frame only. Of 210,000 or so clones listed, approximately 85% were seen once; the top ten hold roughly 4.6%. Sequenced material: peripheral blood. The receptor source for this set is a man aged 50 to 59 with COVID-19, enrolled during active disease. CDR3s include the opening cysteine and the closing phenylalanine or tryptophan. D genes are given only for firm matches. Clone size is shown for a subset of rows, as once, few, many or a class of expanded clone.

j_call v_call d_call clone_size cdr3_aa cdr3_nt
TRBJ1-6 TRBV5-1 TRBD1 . CASSKATGGNSPLHF TGCGCCAGCAGCAAAGCGACAGGGGGGAATTCACCCCTCCACTTT
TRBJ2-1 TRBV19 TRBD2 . CASSETGGGLYNEQFF TGTGCCAGTAGTGAGACGGGCGGGGGACTGTACAATGAGCAGTTCTTC
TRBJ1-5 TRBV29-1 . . CSVVKGVNQPQHF TGCAGCGTTGTTAAAGGGGTCAATCAGCCCCAGCATTTT
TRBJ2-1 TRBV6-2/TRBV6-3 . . CASSYLLGGGGGIYNEQFF TGTGCCAGCAGTTACCTATTGGGGGGGGGCGGAGGTATTTACAATGAGCAGTTCTTC
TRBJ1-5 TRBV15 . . CATRSGTPSNQPQHF TGTGCCACCAGATCTGGGACACCTAGCAATCAGCCCCAGCATTTT
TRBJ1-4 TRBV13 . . CASSSPVGGVEKLFF TGTGCCAGCAGCTCGCCTGTAGGGGGGGTTGAAAAACTGTTTTTT
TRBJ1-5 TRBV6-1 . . CASSEAMGGANQPQHF TGTGCCAGCAGTGAAGCGATGGGTGGGGCTAATCAGCCCCAGCATTTT
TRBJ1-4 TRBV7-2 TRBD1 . CASSIDRGDEKLFF TGTGCCAGCAGCATCGACAGGGGTGATGAAAAACTGTTTTTT
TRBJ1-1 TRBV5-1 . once CASSFNSGEAFF TGCGCCAGCAGTTTTAATTCAGGAGAAGCTTTCTTT
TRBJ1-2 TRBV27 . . CASSPRTVDGYTF TGTGCCAGCAGCCCCAGGACAGTGGATGGCTACACCTTC
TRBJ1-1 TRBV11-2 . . CASSQGLVAFF TGTGCCAGCAGCCAGGGCCTGGTAGCTTTCTTT
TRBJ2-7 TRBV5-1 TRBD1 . CASSLEQGSYEQYF TGCGCCAGCAGCTTGGAACAGGGGTCCTACGAGCAGTACTTC
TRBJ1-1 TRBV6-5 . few CASKEAIEAFF TGTGCCAGCAAGGAGGCAATCGAAGCTTTCTTT
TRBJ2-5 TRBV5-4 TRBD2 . CASSLVGSSGAQETQYF TGTGCCAGCAGCTTGGTGGGTAGCAGCGGGGCTCAAGAGACCCAGTACTTC
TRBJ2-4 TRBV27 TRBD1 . CASSLGQGAKNIQYF TGTGCCAGCAGCCTCGGACAGGGAGCCAAAAACATTCAGTACTTC
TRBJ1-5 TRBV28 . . CASSPGQHSNQPQHF TGTGCCAGCAGTCCAGGACAGCATAGCAATCAGCCCCAGCATTTT
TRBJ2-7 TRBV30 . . CAWSPTEGEVTYEQYF TGTGCCTGGAGTCCCACCGAAGGGGAGGTGACCTACGAGCAGTACTTC
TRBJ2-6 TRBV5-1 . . CASSPRQASGANVLTF TGCGCCAGCAGCCCCCGACAGGCCTCTGGGGCCAACGTCCTGACTTTC
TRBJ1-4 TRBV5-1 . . CASSFARSEKLFF TGCGCCAGCAGCTTCGCGCGGAGCGAAAAACTGTTTTTT
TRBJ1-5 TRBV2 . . CASGQGRLIGNQPQHF TGTGCCAGCGGGCAGGGGAGATTAATAGGCAATCAGCCCCAGCATTTT
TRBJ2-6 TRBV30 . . CAWSVQRTEVTGANVLTF TGTGCCTGGAGTGTACAAAGAACAGAAGTTACTGGGGCCAACGTCCTGACTTTC
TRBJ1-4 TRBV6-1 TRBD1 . CASSEIRGREKLFF TGTGCCAGCAGTGAGATAAGGGGGCGTGAAAAACTGTTTTTT
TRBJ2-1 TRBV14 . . CASSPSWGGNEQFF TGTGCCAGCAGTCCTAGCTGGGGAGGTAATGAGCAGTTCTTC
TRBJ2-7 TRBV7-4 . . CASTSGPHLNEQYF TGTGCCAGCACCTCAGGGCCTCATTTAAACGAGCAGTACTTC
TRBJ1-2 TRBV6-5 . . CASSYLGLGYGYTF TGTGCCAGCAGTTACTTGGGACTGGGCTATGGCTACACCTTC
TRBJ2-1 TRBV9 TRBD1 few CASSVEGDSFSYNEQFF TGTGCCAGCAGCGTAGAAGGGGACAGCTTCTCCTACAATGAGCAGTTCTTC
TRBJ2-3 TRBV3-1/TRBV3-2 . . CASSTTPLADTQYF TGTGCCAGCAGCACCACTCCCCTCGCAGATACGCAGTATTTT
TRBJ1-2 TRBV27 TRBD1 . CASSATGQGTYGYTF TGTGCCAGCAGTGCGACGGGACAGGGAACCTATGGCTACACCTTC
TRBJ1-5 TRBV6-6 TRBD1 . CASRGQGGNQPQHF TGTGCCAGCAGGGGACAGGGTGGCAATCAGCCCCAGCATTTT
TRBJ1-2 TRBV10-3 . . CAISDPQAANYGYTF TGTGCCATCAGTGATCCGCAGGCAGCTAACTATGGCTACACCTTC
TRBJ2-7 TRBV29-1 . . CSVRQTYEQYF TGCAGCGTTCGTCAGACCTACGAGCAGTACTTC
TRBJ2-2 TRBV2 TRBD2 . CASRLAGGRTGELFF TGTGCCAGCAGACTAGCGGGGGGGCGGACCGGGGAGCTGTTTTTT
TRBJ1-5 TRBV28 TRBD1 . CASRVGTGNVGPQHF TGTGCCAGCAGGGTCGGGACAGGGAACGTTGGGCCCCAGCATTTT
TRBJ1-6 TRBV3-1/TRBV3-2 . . CASSPGTQNSPLHF TGTGCCAGCAGTCCTGGGACACAAAATTCACCCCTCCACTTT
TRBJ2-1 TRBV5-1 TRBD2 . CASSLAGSGAHNEQFF TGCGCCAGCAGCTTGGCCGGGAGCGGGGCCCACAATGAGCAGTTCTTC
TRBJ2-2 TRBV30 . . CAWSTLTGFTGELFF TGTGCCTGGAGTACGTTAACAGGATTCACCGGGGAGCTGTTTTTT
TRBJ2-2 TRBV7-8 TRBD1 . CASSPWAGTGNTGELFF TGTGCCAGCAGCCCATGGGCCGGGACAGGGAACACCGGGGAGCTGTTTTTT
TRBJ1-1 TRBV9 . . CASSVVLGPPGAEAFF TGTGCCAGCAGCGTAGTCTTAGGTCCCCCGGGGGCTGAAGCTTTCTTT
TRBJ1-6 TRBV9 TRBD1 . CASSATQGLDNSPLHF TGTGCCAGCAGCGCAACACAGGGGTTAGATAATTCACCCCTCCACTTT
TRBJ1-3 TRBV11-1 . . CASSLVGLSGNTIYF TGTGCCAGCAGCTTAGTCGGACTCTCTGGAAACACCATATATTTT
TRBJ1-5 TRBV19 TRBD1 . CASSWDRYNQPQHF TGTGCCAGTAGTTGGGACAGATACAATCAGCCCCAGCATTTT
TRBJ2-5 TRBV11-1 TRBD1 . CASSTGTGRAPETQYF TGTGCCAGCAGCACCGGGACAGGGAGGGCTCCAGAGACCCAGTACTTC
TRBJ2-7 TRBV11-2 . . CASSPYYEQYF TGTGCCAGCAGCCCCTACTACGAGCAGTACTTC
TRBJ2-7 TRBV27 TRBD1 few CASSPRQGYEQYF TGTGCCAGCAGTCCGAGACAGGGGTACGAGCAGTACTTC
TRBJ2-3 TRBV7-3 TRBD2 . CASSPLAGGGIDTQYF TGTGCCAGCAGCCCACTAGCGGGGGGCGGGATAGATACGCAGTATTTT
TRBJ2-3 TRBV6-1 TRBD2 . CASSEVGLAGADTQYF TGTGCCAGCAGTGAAGTAGGGCTAGCGGGGGCAGATACGCAGTATTTT
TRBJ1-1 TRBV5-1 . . CASSFIRGGTEAFF TGCGCCAGCAGCTTTATCCGGGGGGGTACTGAAGCTTTCTTT
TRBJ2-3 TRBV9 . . CASSFRQTDTQYF TGTGCCAGCAGCTTCCGACAGACAGATACGCAGTATTTT
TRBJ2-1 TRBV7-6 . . CASSLVAQRGEQFF TGTGCCAGCAGCTTAGTAGCTCAAAGGGGTGAGCAGTTCTTC